This record looks at one T cell receptor beta chain sequence and its context. Its specificity is unknown. The CDR3 extends over 15 amino acids. CDR1 is SEHNR and CDR2 is FQNEAQ in the germline V gene (reference sequence). V lost 5 bases to trimming and J lost 1 base, with 13 bases between them. TCRdb keeps only in-frame clones here, not all; method: immunoSEQ multiplex PCR. This table has approximately 84,000 clones, 86% appearing once. These data are taken from a study of OX40 agonist ivuxolimab in advanced cancers. Overall study results and limits: Expanded clones were, on average, more numerous in CD8+ T cells than in CD4+. It was not determined which antigens were specifically recognized by the peripheral T cells that had undergone clonal expansion.

The receptor was isolated from an adult with an advanced solid tumor such as melanoma, head and neck, liver or kidney cancer. This chain links TRBV7-9 with TRBJ2-3, with a possible D match to TRBD1 (6 bases). Specimen: CD4+ or CD8+ T cells sorted from blood, collected in a trial of the OX40 agonist ivuxolimab. CDR3 DNA sequence: TGTGCCAGCAGCCCCCGGACAGTGGGCACAGATACGCAGTATTTT. Translation gives CASSPRTVGTDTQYF.